Detailed here is one T cell receptor beta chain. The antigen remains undetermined. It was cDNA, reverse transcribed from extracted RNA, that served as the sequencing template. Measured with immunoSEQ multiplex PCR; TCRdb has only the in-frame clones, and not every one. The repertoire holds about 76,000 clones, around 66% seen once, with 20% to 30% in the top ten. The treatment denotes: oral pan-JAK inhibitor, 5-10 mg twice daily. The CDR3 consists of 16 residues. With 0 bases removed from V and 1 base from J, the gap between germline ends came to 14 bases. The germline CDR1 and CDR2 sequences are SGHRS and YFSETQ. The data stem from a study of CD8+ T cells in alopecia areata. Study-wide results and limits: On tofacitinib, scalp and blood still held many of the expanded lesional clones. Among the cells sequenced in scalp samples are also the resident alphabeta T cells of normal skin. Tofacitinib significantly brought down scalp clonality and expanded CD8+ clones among top 100.

The clonotype was recovered from a human donor with alopecia areata. The material sequenced was CD8+ T cells sorted from blood, taken at week 24, from a patient treated with tofacitinib. This chain uses TRBV5-1 with TRBJ2-7; D is perhaps TRBD2 (5 bases). CDR3 bases: TGCGCCAGCAGCTTGGCTTCGGGGTTCCGTTCCTACGAGCAGTACTTC. Protein sequence: CASSLASGFRSYEQYF.